This T cell receptor (beta chain) was sequenced for a study of blood T cell repertoires in COVID-19. Study summary: The United States, Italy and Spain were the sources of the acute and convalescent COVID-19 samples.

Study processing details: Counts of nucleated cells, estimated from reference gene primer amplification, were obtained. The table came from immunoSEQ multiplex PCR; TCRdb's copy has only in-frame clones and leaves some out. V, J and clone size are taken as reported in that table, and D and trimming were inferred from the DNA itself. The table has about 480,000 clones, roughly nine tenths seen once. Followed longitudinally, the Seattle patients had been enrolled during active infection. The CDR3 loop spans 14 amino acids. V was pared by 9 bases and J by 6 bases, with 9 bases of the junction left unmatched. The germline V gene has CDR1 LNHDA and CDR2 SQIVND (reference sequence).

This TCR came from a man in his late teens or twenties with COVID-19, enrolled during active disease. V and J are TRBV19 and TRBJ1-5; 9 bases line up with TRBD1. Source material: peripheral blood. CDR3 coding DNA: TGTGCCAGCAAGTTACAGGGGGCTATTCAGCCCCAGCATTTT. It codes for CASKLQGAIQPQHF. The whole variable domain, remainder taken from reference TRBV19 and TRBJ1-5, is DGGITQSPKYLFRKEGQNVTLSCEQNLNHDAMYWYRQDPGQGLRLIYYSQIVNDFQKGDIAEGYSVSREKKESFPLTVTSAQKNPTAFYLCASKLQGAIQPQHFGDGTRLSIL.